This T cell receptor beta chain was recovered during a study of CD4 T cells in relation to SARS-CoV-2 and coronaviruses. At the level of the study: TCR beta CDR3s were sequenced after roughly ten-day antigen culture of PBMCs. Findings of the study overall: In roughly 65% of donors, memory CD4+ clonotypes crossrecognized SARS-CoV-2 and at least one common cold coronavirus spike.

In the case of this clone: Its antigen is still unknown.

Assay used: immunoSEQ multiplex PCR; TCRdb lists only in-frame clones, some missing. In the table there are over 40,000 clones, over 70% of which are singletons. Specimen: naive CD4+ T cells from PBMCs, cultured in vitro. Indicated subset: naive CD4+ T cells isolated by negative enrichment. This TCR was sampled from an adult with COVID-19.

CDR3 DNA sequence: TGTGCCAGCAGTTTCGAGCGGGGCGGTTTCAATGAGCAGTTCTTC. Protein: CASSFERGGFNEQFF. V is TRBV27 and J is TRBJ2-1, with TRBD2 identical over 7 bases. Per germline, CDR1 MNHEY and CDR2 SMNVEV (reference sequence). The ends lost 3 bases at V and 6 bases at J; junction bases unmatched: 8. This CDR3 region has 15 residues.